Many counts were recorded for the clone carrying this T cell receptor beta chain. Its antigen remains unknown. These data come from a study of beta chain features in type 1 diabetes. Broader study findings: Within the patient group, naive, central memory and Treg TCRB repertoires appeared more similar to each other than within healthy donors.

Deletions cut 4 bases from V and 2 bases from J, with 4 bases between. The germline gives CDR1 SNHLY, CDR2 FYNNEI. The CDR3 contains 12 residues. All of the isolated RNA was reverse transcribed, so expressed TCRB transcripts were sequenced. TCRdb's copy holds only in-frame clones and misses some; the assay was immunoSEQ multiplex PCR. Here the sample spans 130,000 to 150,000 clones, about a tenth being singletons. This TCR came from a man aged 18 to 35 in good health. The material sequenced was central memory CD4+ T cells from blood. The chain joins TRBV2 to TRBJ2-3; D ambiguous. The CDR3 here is CASSGNTDTQYF. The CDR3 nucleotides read TGTGCCAGCAGTGGTAACACAGATACGCAGTATTTT.